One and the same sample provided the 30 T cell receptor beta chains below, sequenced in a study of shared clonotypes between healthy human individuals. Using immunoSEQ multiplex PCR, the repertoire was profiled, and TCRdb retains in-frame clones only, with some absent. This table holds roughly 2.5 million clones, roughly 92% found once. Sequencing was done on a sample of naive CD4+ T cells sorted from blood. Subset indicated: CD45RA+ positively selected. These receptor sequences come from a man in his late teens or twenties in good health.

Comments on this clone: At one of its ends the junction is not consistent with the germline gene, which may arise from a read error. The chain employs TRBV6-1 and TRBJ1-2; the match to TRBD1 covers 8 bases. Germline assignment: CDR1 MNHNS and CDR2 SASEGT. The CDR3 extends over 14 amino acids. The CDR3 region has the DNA TGTGCCAGCGGTGAGACAGGGGCTTCCTATGGCTACACCTTC. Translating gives CASGETGASYGYTF.

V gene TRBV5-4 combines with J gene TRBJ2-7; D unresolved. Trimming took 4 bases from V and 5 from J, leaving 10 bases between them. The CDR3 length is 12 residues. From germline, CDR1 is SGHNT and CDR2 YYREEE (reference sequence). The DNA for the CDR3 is TGTGCCAGCAGCCCGGGTGGTAACGAGCAGTACTTC. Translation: CASSPGGNEQYF.

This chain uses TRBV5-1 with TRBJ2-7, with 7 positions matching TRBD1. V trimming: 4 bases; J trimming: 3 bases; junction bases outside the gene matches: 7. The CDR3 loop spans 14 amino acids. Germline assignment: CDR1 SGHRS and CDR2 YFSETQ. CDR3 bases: TGCGCCAGCAGCCAAACGGACAGGAGCTACGAGCAGTACTTC. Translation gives CASSQTDRSYEQYF. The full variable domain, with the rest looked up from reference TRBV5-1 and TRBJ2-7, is KAGVTQTPRYLIKTRGQQVTLSCSPISGHRSVSWYQQTPGQGLQFLFEYFSETQRNKGNFPGRFSGRQFSNSRSEMNVSTLELGDSALYLCASSQTDRSYEQYFGPGTRLTVT.

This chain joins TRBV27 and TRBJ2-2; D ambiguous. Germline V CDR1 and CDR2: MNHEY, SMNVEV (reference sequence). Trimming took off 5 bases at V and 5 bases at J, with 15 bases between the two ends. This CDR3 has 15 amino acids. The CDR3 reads CASSPLGLGTGELFF. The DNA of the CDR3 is TGTGCCAGCAGTCCCTTGGGGTTGGGGACCGGGGAGCTGTTTTTT.

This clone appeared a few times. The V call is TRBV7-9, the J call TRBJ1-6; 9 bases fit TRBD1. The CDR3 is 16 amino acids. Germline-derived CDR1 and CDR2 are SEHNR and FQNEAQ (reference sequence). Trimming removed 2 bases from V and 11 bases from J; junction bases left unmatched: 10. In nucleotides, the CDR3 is TGTGCCAGCAGCTTACAAACAGGGGGCGCGGGTACACCCCTCCACTTT. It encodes CASSLQTGGAGTPLHF.

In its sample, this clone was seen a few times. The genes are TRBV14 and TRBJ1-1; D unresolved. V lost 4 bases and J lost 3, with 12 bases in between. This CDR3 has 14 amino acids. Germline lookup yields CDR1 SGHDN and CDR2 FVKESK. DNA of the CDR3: TGTGCCAGCAGCCCCCTAAGGTGGGACACTGAAGCTTTCTTT. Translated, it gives CASSPLRWDTEAFF.

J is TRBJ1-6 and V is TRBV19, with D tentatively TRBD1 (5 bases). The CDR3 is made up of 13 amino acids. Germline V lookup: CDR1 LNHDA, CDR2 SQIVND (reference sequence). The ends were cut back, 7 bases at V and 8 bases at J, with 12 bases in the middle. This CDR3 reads CASKRGWDSPLHF. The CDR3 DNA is TGTGCCAGTAAACGGGGCTGGGATTCACCCCTCCACTTT.

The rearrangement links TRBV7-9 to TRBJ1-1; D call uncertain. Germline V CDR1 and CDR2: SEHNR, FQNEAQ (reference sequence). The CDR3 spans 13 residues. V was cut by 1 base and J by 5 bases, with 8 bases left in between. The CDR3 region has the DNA TGTGCCAGCAGCTTAGAGTCTCGGACTGAAGCTTTCTTT. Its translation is CASSLESRTEAFF.

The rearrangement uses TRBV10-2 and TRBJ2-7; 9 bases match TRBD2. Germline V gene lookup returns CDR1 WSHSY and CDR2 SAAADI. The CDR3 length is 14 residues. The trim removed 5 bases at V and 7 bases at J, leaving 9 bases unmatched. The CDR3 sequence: CASSRLAEGGEQYF. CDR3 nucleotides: TGCGCCAGCAGTAGACTAGCGGAGGGAGGGGAGCAGTACTTC.

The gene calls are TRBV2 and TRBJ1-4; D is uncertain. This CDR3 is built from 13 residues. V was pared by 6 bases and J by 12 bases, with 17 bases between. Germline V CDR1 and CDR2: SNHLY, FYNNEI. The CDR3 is CASSPGRSSELFF. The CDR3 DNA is TGTGCCAGCAGCCCCGGGCGATCCAGTGAACTGTTTTTT.

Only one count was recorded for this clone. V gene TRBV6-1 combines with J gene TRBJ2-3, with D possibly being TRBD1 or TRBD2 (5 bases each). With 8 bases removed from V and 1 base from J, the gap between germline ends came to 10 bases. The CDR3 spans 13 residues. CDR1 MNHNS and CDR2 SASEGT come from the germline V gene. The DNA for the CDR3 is TGTGCCAGCGCCAGGGACCGCACAGATACGCAGTATTTT. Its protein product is CASARDRTDTQYF.

The CDR3 nucleotides read TGTGCCATCAGTGAGGGGGGACAGATGGTGGCAGATACGCAGTATTTT. It specifies CAISEGGQMVADTQYF. The genes are TRBV10-3 and TRBJ2-3; 7 positions agree with TRBD1. This CDR3 has 16 residues. J gave up 4 bases and V 2 bases, and 9 bases lay outside the gene matches. Germline CDR1 is ENHRY and CDR2 is SYGVKD.

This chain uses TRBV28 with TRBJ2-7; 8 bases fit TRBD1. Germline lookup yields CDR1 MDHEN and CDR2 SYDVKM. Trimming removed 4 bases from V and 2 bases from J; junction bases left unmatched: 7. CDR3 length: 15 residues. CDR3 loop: CASSSSGTGTYEQYF. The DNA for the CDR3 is TGTGCCAGCAGTTCTTCCGGGACAGGAACCTACGAGCAGTACTTC.

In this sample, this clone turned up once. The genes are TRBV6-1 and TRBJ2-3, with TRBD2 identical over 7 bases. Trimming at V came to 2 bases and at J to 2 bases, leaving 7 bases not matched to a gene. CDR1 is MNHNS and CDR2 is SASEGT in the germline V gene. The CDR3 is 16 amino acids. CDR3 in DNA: TGTGCCAGCAGTGAATTAACGGGGGGAACCACAGATACGCAGTATTTT. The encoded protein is CASSELTGGTTDTQYF.

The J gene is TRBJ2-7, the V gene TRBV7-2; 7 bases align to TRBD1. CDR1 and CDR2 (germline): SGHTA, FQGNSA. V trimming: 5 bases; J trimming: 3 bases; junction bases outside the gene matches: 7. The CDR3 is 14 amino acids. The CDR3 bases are TGTGCCAGCAGCGCCGGACAGGTTATCTACGAGCAGTACTTC. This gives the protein CASSAGQVIYEQYF.

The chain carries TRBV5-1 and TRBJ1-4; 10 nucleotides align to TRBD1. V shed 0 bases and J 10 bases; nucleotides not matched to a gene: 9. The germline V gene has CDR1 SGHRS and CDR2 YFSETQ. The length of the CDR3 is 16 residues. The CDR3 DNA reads TGCGCCAGCAGCTTGGCCCCCGGAGGACAGGGGGGAAAACTGTTTTTT. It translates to CASSLAPGGQGGKLFF.

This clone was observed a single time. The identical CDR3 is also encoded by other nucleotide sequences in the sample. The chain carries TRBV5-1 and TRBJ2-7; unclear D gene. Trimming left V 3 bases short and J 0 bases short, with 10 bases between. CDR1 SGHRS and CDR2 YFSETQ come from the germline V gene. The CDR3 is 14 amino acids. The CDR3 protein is CASSSGRSSYEQYF. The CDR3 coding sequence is TGCGCCAGCAGCTCGGGCAGGAGCTCCTACGAGCAGTACTTC.

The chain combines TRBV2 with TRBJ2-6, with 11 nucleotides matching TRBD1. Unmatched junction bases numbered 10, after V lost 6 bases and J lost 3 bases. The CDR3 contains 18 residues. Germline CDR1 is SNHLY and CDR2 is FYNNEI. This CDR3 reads CASRNTGTGGDGANVLTF. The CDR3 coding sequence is TGTGCCAGCAGAAACACCGGGACAGGGGGTGATGGGGCCAACGTCCTGACTTTC.

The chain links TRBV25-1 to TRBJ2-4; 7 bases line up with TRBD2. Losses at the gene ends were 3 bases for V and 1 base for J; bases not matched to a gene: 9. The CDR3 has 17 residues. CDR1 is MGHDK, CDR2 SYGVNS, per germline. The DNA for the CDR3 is TGTGCCAGCAGTGAGTCTAGCGGTACCCTGGCCAAAAACATTCAGTACTTC. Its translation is CASSESSGTLAKNIQYF.

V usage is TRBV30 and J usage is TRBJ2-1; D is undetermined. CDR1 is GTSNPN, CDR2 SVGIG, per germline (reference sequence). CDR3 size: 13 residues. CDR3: CASTVSSYNEQFF. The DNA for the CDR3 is TGTGCGTCAACCGTAAGCTCCTACAATGAGCAGTTCTTC.

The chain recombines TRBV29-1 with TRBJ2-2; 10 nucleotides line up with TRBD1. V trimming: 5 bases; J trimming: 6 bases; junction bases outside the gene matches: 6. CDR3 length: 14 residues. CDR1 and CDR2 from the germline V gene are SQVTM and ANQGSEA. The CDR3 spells CSVPGQGPPGELFF. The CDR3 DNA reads TGCAGCGTTCCGGGACAGGGGCCCCCCGGGGAGCTGTTTTTT.

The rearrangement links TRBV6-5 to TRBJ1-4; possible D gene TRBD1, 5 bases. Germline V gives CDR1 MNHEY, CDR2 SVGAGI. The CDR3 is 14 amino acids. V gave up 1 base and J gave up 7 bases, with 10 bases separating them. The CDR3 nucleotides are TGTGCCAGCAGTTACTGGCAGGGTTCTGAAAAACTGTTTTTT. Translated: CASSYWQGSEKLFF.

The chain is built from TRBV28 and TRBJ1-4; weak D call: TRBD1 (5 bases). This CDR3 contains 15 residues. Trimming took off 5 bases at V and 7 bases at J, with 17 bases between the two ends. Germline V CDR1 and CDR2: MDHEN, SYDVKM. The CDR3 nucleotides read TGTGCCAGCAGTACCAGGGCCCAGCTAGGTGAAAAACTGTTTTTT. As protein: CASSTRAQLGEKLFF.

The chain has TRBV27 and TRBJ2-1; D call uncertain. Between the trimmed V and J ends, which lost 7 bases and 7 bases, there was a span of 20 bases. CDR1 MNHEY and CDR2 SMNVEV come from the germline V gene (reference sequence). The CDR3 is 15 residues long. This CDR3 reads CASTLLGAQTNEQFF. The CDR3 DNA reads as TGTGCCAGCACCCTCCTAGGCGCCCAAACTAATGAGCAGTTCTTC.

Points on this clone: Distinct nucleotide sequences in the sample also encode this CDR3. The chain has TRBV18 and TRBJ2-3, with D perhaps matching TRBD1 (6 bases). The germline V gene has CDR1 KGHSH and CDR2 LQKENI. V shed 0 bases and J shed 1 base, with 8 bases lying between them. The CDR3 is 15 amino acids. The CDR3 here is CASSPPAGGTDTQYF. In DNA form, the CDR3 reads TGTGCCAGCTCACCACCTGCAGGGGGCACAGATACGCAGTATTTT.

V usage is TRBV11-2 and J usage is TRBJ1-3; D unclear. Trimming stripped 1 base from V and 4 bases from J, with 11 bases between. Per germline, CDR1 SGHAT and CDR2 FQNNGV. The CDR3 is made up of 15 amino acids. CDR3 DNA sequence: TGTGCCAGCAGCTTAGGGACCTCACCCGGAAACACCATATATTTT. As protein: CASSLGTSPGNTIYF.

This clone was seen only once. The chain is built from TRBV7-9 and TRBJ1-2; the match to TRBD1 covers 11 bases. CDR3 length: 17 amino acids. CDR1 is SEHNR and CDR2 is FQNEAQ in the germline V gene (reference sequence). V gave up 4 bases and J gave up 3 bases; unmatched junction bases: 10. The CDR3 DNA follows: TGTGCCAGCAGCTCGGGACAGGGGGAGGGAAGAGACTATGGCTACACCTTC. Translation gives CASSSGQGEGRDYGYTF.

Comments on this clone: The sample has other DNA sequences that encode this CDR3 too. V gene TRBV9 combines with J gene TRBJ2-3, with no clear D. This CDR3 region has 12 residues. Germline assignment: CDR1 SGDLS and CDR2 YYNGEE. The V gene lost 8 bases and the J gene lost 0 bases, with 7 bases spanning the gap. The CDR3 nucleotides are TGTGCCAGTTCGGGCAGCACAGATACGCAGTATTTT. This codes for CASSGSTDTQYF.

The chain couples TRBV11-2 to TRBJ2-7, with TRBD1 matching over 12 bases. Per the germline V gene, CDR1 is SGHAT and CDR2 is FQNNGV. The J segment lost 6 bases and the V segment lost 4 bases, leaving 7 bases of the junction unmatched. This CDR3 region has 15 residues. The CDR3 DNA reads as TGTGCCAGCAGCTACACCGGGACAGGGGGCGTCGAGCAGTACTTC. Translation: CASSYTGTGGVEQYF.

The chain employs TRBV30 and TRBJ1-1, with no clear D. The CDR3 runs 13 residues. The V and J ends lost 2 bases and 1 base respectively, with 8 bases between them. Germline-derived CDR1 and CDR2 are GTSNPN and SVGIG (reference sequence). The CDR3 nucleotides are TGTGCCTGGAGTCACCATAGGAACACTGAAGCTTTCTTT. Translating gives CAWSHHRNTEAFF. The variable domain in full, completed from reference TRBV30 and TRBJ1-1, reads SQTIHQWPATLVQPVGSPLSLECTVEGTSNPNLYWYRQAAGRGLQLLFYSVGIGQISSEVPQNLSASRPQDRQFILSSKKLLLSDSGFYLCAWSHHRNTEAFFGQGTRLTVV.